This passage covers 17 T cell receptor beta chains from one sample sequenced in a study of CD8+ T cells in alopecia areata. It was cDNA, reverse transcribed from extracted RNA, that served as the sequencing template. Produced via immunoSEQ multiplex PCR; TCRdb's table is partial and in-frame only. The sample contains over 150,000 clones, around three fifths of which appear only once. Treatment of the sample: oral pan-JAK inhibitor, 5-10 mg twice daily. The sequencing here drew on CD4+ T cells sorted from blood, taken at week 24, from a patient treated with tofacitinib. Every receptor here comes from a human donor with alopecia areata.

This clone was recorded once. This sample also contains other DNA sequences that code for the same CDR3. This sequence joins TRBV4-1 and TRBJ2-5, with D perhaps matching TRBD2 (6 bases). The CDR3 consists of 14 residues. The germline V gene has CDR1 MGHRA and CDR2 YSYEKL. Between the trimmed V and J ends, which lost 0 bases and 14 bases, there was a span of 19 bases. The CDR3 spells CASSQDPGWEDQYF. The DNA for the CDR3 is TGCGCCAGCAGCCAAGATCCCGGTTGGGAGGACCAATACTTC.

The gene calls are TRBV6-1 and TRBJ1-2; D unclear. The CDR3 has 13 amino acids. Germline V gives CDR1 MNHNS, CDR2 SASEGT. V was pared by 2 bases and J by 4 bases, with 8 bases between. CDR3 protein: CASSEYGSYGYTF. For the CDR3, the DNA is TGTGCCAGCAGTGAATACGGCTCCTATGGCTACACCTTC.

This clone was observed a handful of times. The CDR3 is CSVYPPEGQETQYF. The CDR3 nucleotides read TGCAGCGTCTACCCCCCCGAGGGGCAAGAGACCCAGTACTTC. J is TRBJ2-5 and V is TRBV29-1; D might be TRBD1 or TRBD2, each matching 5 bases. Per germline, CDR1 SQVTM and CDR2 ANQGSEA. Between the trimmed V and J ends, which lost 6 bases and 2 bases, there was a span of 16 bases. CDR3 size: 14 residues.

The chain uses TRBV7-9 and TRBJ1-1, with D perhaps TRBD1 (5 bases). The V end lost 5 bases, the J end lost 7 bases, and 11 bases lay between the germline ends. This CDR3 spans 12 amino acids. Germline assignment: CDR1 SEHNR and CDR2 FQNEAQ (reference sequence). CDR3 amino acids: CASSLRTNEAFF. The CDR3 nucleotides read TGTGCCAGCAGCCTCCGGACAAATGAAGCTTTCTTT.

V and J are TRBV27 and TRBJ1-6; 8 bases fit TRBD1. After removal of 6 bases from V and 9 bases from J, the junction contained 10 bases not matched to a gene. The CDR3 has 15 amino acids. Germline lookup yields CDR1 MNHEY and CDR2 SMNVEV (reference sequence). DNA for the CDR3: TGTGCCAGCAGGGTAACCAAGGACAGGGTTTCACCCCTCCACTTT. It yields the protein CASRVTKDRVSPLHF.

Only a few counts were recorded for this clone. The chain couples TRBV12-5 to TRBJ2-3; TRBD1 might be the D (5 bases). From germline, CDR1 is LGHNT and CDR2 FRNRAP. The V end was cut by 7 bases, the J end by 0 bases, with 14 bases between. This CDR3 has 15 residues. The CDR3 here is CASAAPRVSTDTQYF. CDR3 nucleotides: TGTGCTAGTGCCGCCCCCAGGGTTAGCACAGATACGCAGTATTTT.

CDR3 DNA sequence: TGTGCCAGCAGTCGTAGGGAAAGCTACGAGCAGTACTTC. Encoded protein: CASSRRESYEQYF. This chain joins TRBV13 and TRBJ2-7; D is unclear. Trimming removed 6 bases from V and 3 bases from J, with 12 bases in between. Germline loops: CDR1 PRHDT, CDR2 FYEKMQ (reference sequence). CDR3 length: 13 amino acids.

The chain links TRBV29-1 to TRBJ2-7; D tentatively reads TRBD1 or TRBD2 (6 bases each). This CDR3 region has 14 residues. Germline values: CDR1 SQVTM, CDR2 ANQGSEA. The germline V and J ends were trimmed by 5 bases and 4 bases, with 18 bases remaining between them. Written as DNA, the CDR3 is TGCAGCGTTCGAAACCGGGGGCCTGATTACGAGCAGTACTTC. This encodes CSVRNRGPDYEQYF.

V is TRBV18 and J is TRBJ1-6, with a weak D call TRBD1 (5 bases). The V gene lost 5 bases and the J gene lost 7 bases, with 6 bases spanning the gap. CDR3 length equals 12 residues. CDR1 KGHSH and CDR2 LQKENI come from the germline V gene. CDR3 residues: CASSGGNSPLHF. The CDR3 coding sequence is TGTGCCAGCTCAGGGGGGAATTCACCCCTCCACTTT.

This clone was counted between two and nine times. The chain is built from TRBV15 and TRBJ1-2; 8 positions match TRBD1. The junction had 7 bases not matched to a gene; V was cut back by 3 bases and J by 1 base. Germline V gene data show CDR1 as LNHNV and CDR2 as YYDKDF (reference sequence). The CDR3 is 16 amino acids. For the CDR3, the DNA is TGTGCCACCAGCAGCCTCCAACAGGGGGGTAACTATGGCTACACCTTC. This encodes CATSSLQQGGNYGYTF.

The genes are TRBV7-9 and TRBJ2-5, with D uncertain. The J call may be in error: the DNA end matches TRBJ2-7 better. The germline CDR1 and CDR2 sequences are SEHNR and FQNEAQ (reference sequence). The CDR3 has 13 amino acids. The CDR3: CASSESPLDEQYF. CDR3 sequence (DNA): TGTGCCAGCAGCGAGAGTCCCCTCGACGAGCAGTACTTC.

This chain links TRBV6-5 with TRBJ2-5; 8 bases map to TRBD1. This CDR3 is 14 amino acids long. J was trimmed by 4 bases and V by 6 bases; bases with no gene match: 7. Germline V gene lookup returns CDR1 MNHEY and CDR2 SVGAGI. The CDR3 loop is CASSQAGGRETQYF. The DNA for the CDR3 is TGTGCCAGCAGCCAAGCAGGGGGCCGAGAGACCCAGTACTTC.

Turning to this clone: Other DNA sequences from this sample encode an identical CDR3 as well. This chain links TRBV7-9 with TRBJ1-2; no clear D. CDR3 length: 13 amino acids. V was pared by 6 bases and J by 0 bases, with 8 bases between. Germline-derived CDR1 and CDR2 are SEHNR and FQNEAQ (reference sequence). DNA for the CDR3: TGTGCCAGCAGTACAGATTCTAACTATGGCTACACCTTC. Its translation: CASSTDSNYGYTF.

In regard to this clone: Within the sample, other DNA sequences also encode this same CDR3. V usage is TRBV28 and J usage is TRBJ2-5; 7 positions match TRBD1. Germline V lookup: CDR1 MDHEN, CDR2 SYDVKM. CDR3 length equals 15 residues. The junction had 9 bases not matched to a gene; V was cut back by 6 bases and J by 2 bases. The DNA for the CDR3 is TGTGCCAGCAGCCGTCTGACAGGGAATCAAGAGACCCAGTACTTC. It translates to CASSRLTGNQETQYF. The full variable domain, completed using reference TRBV28 and TRBJ2-5, is DVKVTQSSRYLVKRTGEKVFLECVQDMDHENMFWYRQDPGLGLRLIYFSYDVKMKEKGDIPEGYSVSREKKERFSLILESASTNQTSMYLCASSRLTGNQETQYFGPGTRLLVL.

The V gene is TRBV5-1, the J gene TRBJ1-1; D may be TRBD1 (6 bases). The ends were cut back, 4 bases at V and 4 bases at J, with 14 bases in the middle. The CDR3 is 14 residues long. Germline CDR1 reads SGHRS; CDR2 reads YFSETQ. This CDR3 is CASSGGHRITEAFF. DNA for the CDR3: TGCGCCAGCAGCGGGGGCCACAGGATCACTGAAGCTTTCTTT.

This chain connects TRBV19 to TRBJ1-1; 7 bases are shared with TRBD1. Germline CDR1 reads LNHDA; CDR2 reads SQIVND (reference sequence). The junction had 3 bases not matched to a gene; V was cut back by 0 bases and J by 5 bases. The CDR3 has 14 residues. The CDR3 sequence is CASSIEQGRTEAFF. CDR3 sequence (DNA): TGTGCCAGTAGTATAGAACAGGGGAGAACTGAAGCTTTCTTT.

The chain joins TRBV29-1 to TRBJ1-1; TRBD1 might be the D (5 bases). Germline CDR1 is SQVTM and CDR2 is ANQGSEA. Trimming shortened V by 4 bases and J by 0 bases, and 12 bases separated the two germline ends. This CDR3 is built from 14 residues. For the CDR3, the DNA is TGCAGCGTTGTATTCGACAGAATGAACACTGAAGCTTTCTTT. Translating gives CSVVFDRMNTEAFF.